Listed here are 19 T cell receptor beta chains from one sample, sequenced in a study of early T cells in non-severe SARS-CoV-2 infection. A single record per CDR3 protein comes from TCRdb applying MiXCR to the 5' RACE reads. The sample records 60,000 to 70,000 distinct CDR3 sequences, about 6% being singletons. Specimen: whole blood, collected at baseline. Receptor source: an adult who was a healthcare worker with PCR-confirmed SARS-CoV-2 infection or an uninfected control (not recorded which).

The chain has TRBV5-1 and TRBJ2-3; TRBD2 might be the D (6 bases). Trimming shortened V by 4 bases and J by 2 bases, and 11 bases separated the two germline ends. Looked up from germline, CDR1 is SGHRS and CDR2 is YFSETQ. The CDR3 is 14 amino acids. CDR3 DNA: TGCGCCAGCAGCATCGGGACTCCCACAGATACGCAGTATTTT. Translated: CASSIGTPTDTQYF.

This clonotype was observed a few times. At one end, the junction sequence differs from germline, possibly due to a read error. The chain uses TRBV29-1 and TRBJ2-3, with a possible D match to TRBD1 (6 bases). CDR3 length: 14 residues. Germline CDR1 SQVTM, CDR2 ANQGSEA. The CDR3 nucleotides read TGCAGCGTAGAAGGACAGAGGCAGGCAGATACGCAGTATTTT. It specifies CSVEGQRQADTQYF.

The chain joins TRBV28 to TRBJ2-2; 7 bases fit TRBD1. In germline, CDR1 is MDHEN, CDR2 SYDVKM. This CDR3 is built from 16 residues. V lost 6 bases and J lost 0; bases outside the gene matches: 7. The chain's CDR3 is CASSKGQATNTGELFF. For the CDR3, the DNA is TGTGCCAGCAGCAAAGGACAGGCCACGAACACCGGGGAGCTGTTTTTT.

This clonotype was counted ten times or more. The chain joins TRBV7-8 to TRBJ2-1, with D tentatively TRBD2 (5 bases). V was shortened by 4 bases and J by 7 bases, with 14 bases between the two germline ends. The CDR3 contains 14 residues. The germline CDR1 and CDR2 sequences are SGHVS and FQNEAQ. CDR3 sequence: CASSSLAGGNEQFF. CDR3 DNA: TGTGCCAGCAGCTCCCTGGCGGGTGGGAATGAGCAGTTCTTC.

This chain connects TRBV5-4 to TRBJ2-1, with 7 bases aligning to TRBD2. CDR3 length equals 13 residues. J was trimmed by 6 bases and V by 4 bases; bases with no gene match: 4. The germline gives CDR1 SGHNT, CDR2 YYREEE (reference sequence). CDR3 loop: CASSRTSSNEQFF. CDR3 DNA: TGTGCCAGCAGCCGGACTAGTTCCAATGAGCAGTTCTTC.

This clonotype came up many times. The J gene is TRBJ1-5, the V gene TRBV25-1, with 8 positions matching TRBD1. Germline loops: CDR1 MGHDK, CDR2 SYGVNS. The CDR3 runs 15 residues. J gave up 0 bases and V 6 bases, and 4 bases lay outside the gene matches. In DNA, the CDR3 is TGTGCCAGCAGAGGACAGGGTAGTAGCAATCAGCCCCAGCATTTT. Translation: CASRGQGSSNQPQHF.

This clonotype was picked up many times. Compared with germline, one end of the junction differs, possibly owing to a read error. V gene TRBV5-1 combines with J gene TRBJ2-1; D possibly corresponds to TRBD1 (5 bases). CDR1 SGHRS and CDR2 YFSETQ come from the germline V gene. This CDR3 has 14 amino acids. The CDR3 nucleotides are TGCGTCAGCAGCTTGGGGCACAGTGACAATGAGCAGTTCTTC. Its protein product is CVSSLGHSDNEQFF.

The chain has TRBV24-1 and TRBJ1-2; 10 nucleotides align to TRBD1. The CDR3 length is 15 residues. After removal of 2 bases from V and 4 bases from J, the junction contained 3 bases not matched to a gene. Germline CDR1 reads KGHDR; CDR2 reads SFDVKD. The CDR3 coding sequence is TGTGCCACCAGTGATTCGGACAGGGGGGGCTATGGCTACACCTTC. Amino acids: CATSDSDRGGYGYTF.

The CDR3 nucleotides read TGTGCCAGCCCCCCCGGGACAGGAACCTACGAGCAGTACTTC. Its translation is CASPPGTGTYEQYF. This chain joins TRBV28 and TRBJ2-7; 8 nucleotides agree with TRBD1. V was pared by 8 bases and J by 2 bases, with 8 bases of the junction left unmatched. Germline V CDR1 and CDR2: MDHEN, SYDVKM. The CDR3 runs 14 residues.

Notes on this clonotype: Possible read error: a much larger clone is one base away. The chain is built from TRBV2 and TRBJ2-3; D not resolved. Looked up from germline, CDR1 is SNHLY and CDR2 is FYNNEI. The V end was cut by 4 bases, the J end by 2 bases, with 13 bases between. The CDR3 is made up of 15 amino acids. CDR3 bases: TGTGCCAGCAGTGTACGAGGAGAATTCACAGATACGCAGTATTTT. Translating it yields CASSVRGEFTDTQYF.

The CDR3 DNA follows: TGTGCCAGCAGTTACTCGGCCGGACAGGGGCCACCTTATTTT. As protein: CASSYSAGQGPPYF. This chain links TRBV6-5 with TRBJ2-3; 9 bases are shared with TRBD1. V was clipped by 0 bases and J by 15 bases; unmatched bases: 10. This CDR3 has 14 residues. The germline CDR1 and CDR2 sequences are MNHEY and SVGAGI.

CDR3 coding DNA: TGCAGCGTTCAGGGCACTGAAGCTTTCTTT. Encoded protein: CSVQGTEAFF. This chain joins TRBV29-1 and TRBJ1-1, with D tentatively TRBD1 (5 bases). With 5 bases removed from V and 4 bases from J, the gap between germline ends came to 5 bases. The CDR3 totals 10 residues. Germline V lookup: CDR1 SQVTM, CDR2 ANQGSEA.

This clonotype was detected many times. The chain employs TRBV21-1 and TRBJ2-7. TRBV21-1 is a known pseudogene. This CDR3 comprises 10 residues. CDR3 coding DNA: TGTGCCAGGACCCACTACGAGCAGTACTTC. Its translation: CARTHYEQYF.

This clonotype was found a few times. This chain uses TRBV5-1 with TRBJ2-1; TRBD2 matches at 13 bases. This CDR3 spans 15 amino acids. J was trimmed by 10 bases and V by 4 bases; bases with no gene match: 8. Germline V CDR1 and CDR2: SGHRS, YFSETQ. CDR3 sequence (DNA): TGCGCCAGCAGCCATGGACTAGCGGGAGTTCGGGAGCAGTTCTTC. Encoded protein: CASSHGLAGVREQFF.

This clonotype was found a few times. CDR3: CASSSPRTSGSAGQYF. In DNA form, the CDR3 reads TGTGCCAGCAGTTCCCCTCGGACTAGCGGGAGTGCGGGGCAGTACTTC. V is TRBV28 and J is TRBJ2-7, with 13 bases lining up with TRBD2. Per germline, CDR1 MDHEN and CDR2 SYDVKM. Trimming took 4 bases from V and 9 from J; bases not matched to a gene: 12. This CDR3 is built from 16 residues. The full variable domain, in which reference TRBV28 and TRBJ2-7 provide the parts outside the CDR3, is DVKVTQSSRYLVKRTGEKVFLECVQDMDHENMFWYRQDPGLGLRLIYFSYDVKMKEKGDIPEGYSVSREKKERFSLILESASTNQTSMYLCASSSPRTSGSAGQYFGPGTRLTVT.

This clonotype was found many times. The CDR3 reads CASTLTSGGTNEQFF. The CDR3 nucleotides read TGCGCCAGCACCCTGACTAGCGGGGGAACCAATGAGCAGTTCTTC. This chain uses TRBV10-2 with TRBJ2-1, with 12 bases that match TRBD2. The CDR3 runs to 15 residues. V gave up 7 bases and J gave up 6 bases; unmatched junction bases: 7. Germline lookup yields CDR1 WSHSY and CDR2 SAAADI.

This chain joins TRBV29-1 and TRBJ2-7, with D tentatively TRBD2 (6 bases). The ends were cut back, 6 bases at V and 0 bases at J, with 9 bases in the middle. Germline values: CDR1 SQVTM, CDR2 ANQGSEA. This CDR3 is 12 amino acids long. The CDR3 nucleotides are TGCAGCGTGGGCGGGATCTCCTACGAGCAGTACTTC. Translation: CSVGGISYEQYF.

This clonotype was picked up a small number of times. The rearrangement uses TRBV20-1 and TRBJ1-5; TRBD1 might be the D (6 bases). The CDR3 runs 15 residues. V was cut by 4 bases and J by 5 bases, with 18 bases left in between. Germline-derived CDR1 and CDR2 are DFQATT and SNEGSKA (reference sequence). CDR3 loop: CSAIKTTGFDQPQHF. The CDR3 DNA reads TGCAGTGCTATAAAGACTACAGGGTTCGATCAGCCCCAGCATTTT.

This clonotype was seen at least ten times. This sequence joins TRBV3-1 and TRBJ1-5; D perhaps matches TRBD1 (5 bases). CDR1 and CDR2 from the germline V gene are LGHDT and YNNKEL (reference sequence). With 4 bases removed from V and 4 bases from J, the gap between germline ends came to 8 bases. The CDR3 runs 13 residues. CDR3 amino acids: CASSPGKNQPQHF. CDR3 bases: TGTGCCAGCAGCCCAGGGAAAAATCAGCCCCAGCATTTT.